This passage covers 19 T cell receptor beta chains from one sample sequenced in a study of PD-1 blockade in classical Hodgkin lymphoma (dated by TCRdb to about 2020). The sample's time point label, decoded: cycle 1 day 1 (C1D1), immediately before nivolumab initiation. Every trial patient had relapsed after autologous stem cell transplantation, and cohorts A, B and C differed in prior brentuximab vedotin exposure. Libraries were made using the immunoSEQ multiplex PCR assay. Held by TCRdb, this immuneACCESS table contains in-frame sequences only and omits some clones. Under half of the omission traces to an unresolved V gene where checked; the cause of the rest is unknown. The sample table holds some 41,000 clones, of which roughly four fifths were seen once. The biggest ten clones account for 11% of the sample. This sample comprised peripheral blood mononuclear cells (PBMCs), obtained at baseline. Every receptor here comes from a human donor with classical Hodgkin lymphoma.

This clone has only one observation. The J gene is TRBJ2-1, the V gene TRBV15; perhaps TRBD2 as D (5 bases). The CDR3 spans 12 residues. CDR1 LNHNV and CDR2 YYDKDF come from the germline V gene (reference sequence). Trimming removed 3 bases from V and 9 bases from J, with 9 bases in between. The CDR3 loop reads CATSRTGIEQFF. CDR3 coding DNA: TGTGCCACCAGCAGGACCGGGATTGAGCAGTTCTTC.

The J gene is TRBJ2-7, the V gene TRBV6-5, with TRBD2 matching over 8 bases. The ends lost 0 bases at V and 0 bases at J; junction bases unmatched: 4. Germline values: CDR1 MNHEY, CDR2 SVGAGI. This CDR3 comprises 16 residues. CDR3 nucleotides: TGTGCCAGCAGTTACTCGGAGGGACTAGTCTCCTACGAGCAGTACTTC. As protein: CASSYSEGLVSYEQYF.

This clone appeared a few times. This chain connects TRBV7-2 to TRBJ2-7, with 7 bases fitting TRBD1. Germline CDR1 is SGHTA and CDR2 is FQGNSA. Trimming took 1 base from V and 0 from J; bases not matched to a gene: 3. The CDR3 is made up of 15 amino acids. The CDR3 reads CASSLDPGGSYEQYF. DNA for the CDR3: TGTGCCAGCAGCTTAGATCCAGGGGGCTCCTACGAGCAGTACTTC.

This clone was seen just once. This chain links TRBV18 with TRBJ2-1; 9 positions match TRBD2. Trimming cost V 1 base and J 6 bases; bases outside gene matches: 10. Germline CDR1 reads KGHSH; CDR2 reads LQKENI. The CDR3 length is 17 residues. The CDR3 DNA reads TGTGCCAGCTCACCACTCGCTAGCGGGAATGGGGGCAATGAGCAGTTCTTC. The encoded protein is CASSPLASGNGGNEQFF.

The chain's CDR3 is CAISEEGRLNNEQFF. The DNA for the CDR3 is TGTGCCATCAGTGAGGAGGGACGCCTAAACAATGAGCAGTTCTTC. V is TRBV10-3 and J is TRBJ2-1, with D perhaps given as TRBD1 or TRBD2 (5 bases each). From germline, CDR1 is ENHRY and CDR2 SYGVKD. V was clipped by 2 bases and J by 5 bases, with 13 bases between them. The length of the CDR3 is 15 residues.

The gene calls are TRBV6-5 and TRBJ1-2; D might be TRBD1 (5 bases). This CDR3 region has 13 residues. The V end lost 2 bases, the J end lost 4 bases, and 8 bases lay between the germline ends. CDR1 and CDR2 from the germline V gene are MNHEY and SVGAGI. Here the CDR3 DNA reads TGTGCCAGCAGTTACACAGGAGTCTATGGCTACACCTTC. It specifies CASSYTGVYGYTF.

The chain couples TRBV5-1 to TRBJ2-1; 7 bases align to TRBD1. The germline CDR1 and CDR2 sequences are SGHRS and YFSETQ. The V gene end was trimmed by 2 bases and the J gene end by 9 bases; junction bases not matched to a gene: 8. The CDR3 is made up of 14 amino acids. The CDR3 spells CASSLRPGQPEQFF. The CDR3 DNA follows: TGCGCCAGCAGCTTAAGGCCGGGACAGCCTGAGCAGTTCTTC.

The rearrangement links TRBV7-8 to TRBJ1-2; 8 bases fit TRBD1. Germline CDR1 SGHVS, CDR2 FQNEAQ. Unmatched junction bases numbered 6, after V lost 0 bases and J lost 6 bases. The CDR3 has 15 amino acids. Here the CDR3 reads CASSLALGTGHGYTF. In nucleotides, the CDR3 is TGTGCCAGCAGCTTAGCGTTGGGGACAGGTCATGGCTACACCTTC.

By its share, this clone is medium-sized. V and J are TRBV19 and TRBJ1-2; 8 bases fit TRBD1. Germline V gene data show CDR1 as LNHDA and CDR2 as SQIVND (reference sequence). With 5 bases clipped from V and 7 bases from J, the junction kept 9 bases outside the gene matches. CDR3 size: 14 residues. This chain's CDR3 is CASSRPVTGVGYTF. In DNA, the CDR3 is TGTGCCAGTAGTCGACCGGTGACAGGGGTTGGCTACACCTTC.

The CDR3, as DNA: TGTGCCACCAGCAAAATTGTGCGGGAGATACCCGGGGAGCTGTTTTTT. It translates to CATSKIVREIPGELFF. V usage is TRBV15 and J usage is TRBJ2-2; TRBD2 aligns across 7 bases. The CDR3 consists of 16 residues. Germline V gene data show CDR1 as LNHNV and CDR2 as YYDKDF (reference sequence). V was clipped by 4 bases and J by 6 bases; unmatched bases: 11. Looking up the rest from reference TRBV15 and TRBJ2-2 gives the full variable domain: DAMVIQNPRYQVTQFGKPVTLSCSQTLNHNVMYWYQQKSSQAPKLLFHYYDKDFNNEADTPDNFQSRRPNTSFCFLDIRSPGLGDTAMYLCATSKIVREIPGELFFGEGSRLTVL.

The chain recombines TRBV9 with TRBJ2-7; D gene uncertain. The CDR3 has 11 residues. In germline, CDR1 is SGDLS, CDR2 YYNGEE. V was cut by 0 bases and J by 6 bases, with 4 bases left in between. In DNA form, the CDR3 reads TGTGCCAGCAGCGTAGGGGGCGAGCAGTACTTC. It is translated as CASSVGGEQYF.

The CDR3 reads CASSTGLNPRYSGNTIYF. In nucleotides, the CDR3 is TGTGCCAGCAGCACGGGCCTAAATCCGCGGTACTCTGGAAACACCATATATTTT. The chain couples TRBV7-9 to TRBJ1-3; D remains unclear. Per germline, CDR1 SEHNR and CDR2 FQNEAQ (reference sequence). The CDR3 has 18 residues. V dropped 5 bases and J dropped 0 bases, with 20 bases sitting between them.

The V and J genes are TRBV10-3 and TRBJ2-7; D might be TRBD1 or TRBD2, each matching 5 bases. The CDR3 is 14 residues long. Per the germline V gene, CDR1 is ENHRY and CDR2 is SYGVKD. V lost 2 bases and J lost 2, with 10 bases in between. The CDR3 region is CAISERLGAYEQYF. CDR3 sequence (DNA): TGTGCCATCAGTGAGAGGTTGGGGGCCTACGAGCAGTACTTC.

The chain uses TRBV5-4 and TRBJ1-1, with D perhaps TRBD1 (5 bases). Germline V gives CDR1 SGHNT, CDR2 YYREEE (reference sequence). The CDR3 loop spans 11 amino acids. The ends were cut back, 9 bases at V and 1 base at J, with 7 bases in the middle. CDR3 amino acids: CATQGNTEAFF. The CDR3 DNA follows: TGTGCCACCCAGGGGAACACTGAAGCTTTCTTT. The full variable domain, rest sourced from reference TRBV5-4 and TRBJ1-1, is ETGVTQSPTHLIKTRGQQVTLRCSSQSGHNTVSWYQQALGQGPQFIFQYYREEENGRGNFPPRFSGLQFPNYSSELNVNALELDDSALYLCATQGNTEAFFGQGTRLTVV.

This sequence joins TRBV28 and TRBJ1-3; unclear D gene. Germline CDR1 reads MDHEN; CDR2 reads SYDVKM. The CDR3 totals 17 residues. Trimming left V 5 bases short and J 0 bases short, with 17 bases between. The CDR3 region has the DNA TGTGCCAGCAGTAAACATCAGGTCGCCCTCTCTGGAAACACCATATATTTT. The encoded protein is CASSKHQVALSGNTIYF.

This clone has a handful of counts. J is TRBJ1-3 and V is TRBV5-1, with unresolved D. The V and J ends lost 0 bases and 0 bases respectively, with 7 bases between them. Germline V gene lookup returns CDR1 SGHRS and CDR2 YFSETQ. The CDR3 has 15 residues. CDR3 DNA sequence: TGCGCCAGCAGCTTGGGCCCGTTCTCTGGAAACACCATATATTTT. Translation gives CASSLGPFSGNTIYF. Complete variable domain (other parts from reference TRBV5-1 and TRBJ1-3): KAGVTQTPRYLIKTRGQQVTLSCSPISGHRSVSWYQQTPGQGLQFLFEYFSETQRNKGNFPGRFSGRQFSNSRSEMNVSTLELGDSALYLCASSLGPFSGNTIYFGEGSWLTVV.

The V gene is TRBV2, the J gene TRBJ2-3; 10 positions agree with TRBD1. There are 14 residues in the CDR3. Germline-derived CDR1 and CDR2 are SNHLY and FYNNEI. V shed 7 bases and J 5 bases; nucleotides not matched to a gene: 6. The CDR3 nucleotides are TGTGCCAGCACCCCGGGACAGGGGAGAGATACGCAGTATTTT. Protein sequence: CASTPGQGRDTQYF.

The V call is TRBV9, the J call TRBJ2-5, with D unresolved. This CDR3 spans 15 amino acids. Trimming shortened V by 0 bases and J by 1 base, and 10 bases separated the two germline ends. CDR1 and CDR2 (germline): SGDLS, YYNGEE. This CDR3 reads CASSVEVDGQETQYF. For the CDR3, the DNA is TGTGCCAGCAGCGTAGAGGTGGACGGCCAAGAGACCCAGTACTTC.

V gene TRBV19 combines with J gene TRBJ2-5, with TRBD1 matching 7 bases. Germline lookup yields CDR1 LNHDA and CDR2 SQIVND (reference sequence). J lost 3 bases, V lost 8 bases, and 9 bases had no gene match. The length of the CDR3 is 14 residues. The CDR3, as DNA: TGTGCCAGTGGGGACCCCGGGACAGAAGAGACCCAGTACTTC. Its protein is CASGDPGTEETQYF.